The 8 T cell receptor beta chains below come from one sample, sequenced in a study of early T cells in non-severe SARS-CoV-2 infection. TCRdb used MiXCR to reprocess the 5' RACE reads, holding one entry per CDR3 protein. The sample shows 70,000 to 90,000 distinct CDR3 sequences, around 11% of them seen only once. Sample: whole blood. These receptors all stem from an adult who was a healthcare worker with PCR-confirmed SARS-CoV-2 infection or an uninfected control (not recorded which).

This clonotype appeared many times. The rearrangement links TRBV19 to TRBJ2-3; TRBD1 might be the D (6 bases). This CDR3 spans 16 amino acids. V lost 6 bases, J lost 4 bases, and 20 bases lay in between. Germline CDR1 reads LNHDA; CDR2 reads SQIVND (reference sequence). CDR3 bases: TGTGCCAGTAGAGAGAACAGGGCTGGGGGCCCAGATACGCAGTATTTT. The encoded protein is CASRENRAGGPDTQYF.

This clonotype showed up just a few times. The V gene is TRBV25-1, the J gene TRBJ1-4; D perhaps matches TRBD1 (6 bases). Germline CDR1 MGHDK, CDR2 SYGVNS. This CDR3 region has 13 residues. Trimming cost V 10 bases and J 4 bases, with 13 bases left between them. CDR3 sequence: CATEQGFNEKLFF. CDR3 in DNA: TGTGCCACCGAACAGGGCTTTAATGAAAAACTGTTTTTT. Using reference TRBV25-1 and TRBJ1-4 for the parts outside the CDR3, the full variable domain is EADIYQTPRYLVIGTGKKITLECSQTMGHDKMYWYQQDPGMELHLIHYSYGVNSTEKGDLSSESTVSRIRTEHFPLTLESARPSHTSQYLCATEQGFNEKLFFGSGTQLSVL.

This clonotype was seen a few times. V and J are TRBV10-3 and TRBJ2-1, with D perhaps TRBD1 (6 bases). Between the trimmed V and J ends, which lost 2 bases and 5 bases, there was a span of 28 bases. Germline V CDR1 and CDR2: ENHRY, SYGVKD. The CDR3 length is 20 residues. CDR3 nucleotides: TGTGCCATCAGTGAGAGTAGGCAGGGGTCCCTTAAGTCCACCGACAATGAGCAGTTCTTC. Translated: CAISESRQGSLKSTDNEQFF.

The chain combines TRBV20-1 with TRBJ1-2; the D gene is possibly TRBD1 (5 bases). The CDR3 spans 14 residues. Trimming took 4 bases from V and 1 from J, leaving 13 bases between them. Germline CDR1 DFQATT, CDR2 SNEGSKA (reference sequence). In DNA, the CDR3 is TGCAGTGCTACCCCAGGCAGGGATAACTATGGCTACACCTTC. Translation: CSATPGRDNYGYTF.

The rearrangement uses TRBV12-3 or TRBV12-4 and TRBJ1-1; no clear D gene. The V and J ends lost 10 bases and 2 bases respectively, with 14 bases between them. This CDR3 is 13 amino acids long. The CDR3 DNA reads TGTGCCATCTCTGGACGGAGAAACACTGAAGCTTTCTTT. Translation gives CAISGRRNTEAFF.

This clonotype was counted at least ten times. The CDR3 nucleotides read TGTGCCAGCAGCTTAGCCCAACAGTCGTACCAAGAGACCCAGTACTTC. It translates to CASSLAQQSYQETQYF. The V call is TRBV11-1, the J call TRBJ2-5; no definite D call. Trimming stripped 0 bases from V and 0 bases from J, with 11 bases between. The CDR3 extends over 16 amino acids. From germline, CDR1 is SGHAT and CDR2 FQDESV (reference sequence).

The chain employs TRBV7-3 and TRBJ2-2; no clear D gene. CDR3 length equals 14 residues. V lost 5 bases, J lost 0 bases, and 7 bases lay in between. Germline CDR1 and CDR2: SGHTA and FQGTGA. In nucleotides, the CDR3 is TGTGCCAGCAGCCCCACATCGAACACCGGGGAGCTGTTTTTT. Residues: CASSPTSNTGELFF.

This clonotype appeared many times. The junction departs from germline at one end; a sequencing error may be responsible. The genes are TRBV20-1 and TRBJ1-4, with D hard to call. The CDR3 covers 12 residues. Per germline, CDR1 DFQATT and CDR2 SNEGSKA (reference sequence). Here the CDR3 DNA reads TGCAGTGCCAGAGCTGATAATGAAAAACTGTTTTTT. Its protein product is CSARADNEKLFF.